This T cell receptor (beta chain) was captured by sequencing in a study of follicular helper T cells after annual influenza vaccination. V was trimmed by 4 bases and J by 1 base, leaving 7 bases between them. Germline V gene data show CDR1 as SGHTA and CDR2 as FQGTGA. The CDR3 consists of 13 residues. Specified time point: 2015-2016 season, pre-vaccination. The method was immunoSEQ multiplex PCR; TCRdb's version includes in-frame clones alone and lacks a portion of them. Among around 4,900 clones listed, 82% were seen once. The genes are TRBV7-3 and TRBJ1-1; no reliable D call. This specimen consisted of CXCR5+ CD38- circulating T follicular helper cells from blood, obtained on the day of influenza vaccination. The subset denotes: circulating Tfh, non-naive CD4+CXCR5+PD-1+ (ICOS+CD38+ or ICOS-CD38-). The TCR sequence derives from an adult who received the influenza vaccine. The CDR3 DNA reads TGTGCCAGCAGCTCTACACAGAACACTGAAGCTTTCTTT. Protein sequence: CASSSTQNTEAFF.